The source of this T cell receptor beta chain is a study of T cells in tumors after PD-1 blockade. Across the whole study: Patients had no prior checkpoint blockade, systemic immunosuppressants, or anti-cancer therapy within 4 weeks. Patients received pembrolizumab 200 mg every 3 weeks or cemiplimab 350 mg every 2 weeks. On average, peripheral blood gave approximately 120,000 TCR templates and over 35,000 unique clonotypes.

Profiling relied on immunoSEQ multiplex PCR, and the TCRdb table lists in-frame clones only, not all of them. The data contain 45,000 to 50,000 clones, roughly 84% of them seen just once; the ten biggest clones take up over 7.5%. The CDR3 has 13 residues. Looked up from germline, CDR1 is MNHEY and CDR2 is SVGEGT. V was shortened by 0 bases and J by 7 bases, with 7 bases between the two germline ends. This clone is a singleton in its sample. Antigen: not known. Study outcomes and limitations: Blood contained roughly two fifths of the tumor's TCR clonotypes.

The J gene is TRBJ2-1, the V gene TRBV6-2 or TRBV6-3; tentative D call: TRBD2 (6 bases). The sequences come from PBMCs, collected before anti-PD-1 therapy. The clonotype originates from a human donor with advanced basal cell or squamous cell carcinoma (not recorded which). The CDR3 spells CASSYSRGNEQFF. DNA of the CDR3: TGTGCCAGCAGTTACTCTCGGGGGAATGAGCAGTTCTTC.